The rows below give T cell receptor beta chains drawn from one sample of a study of T cells in Graves' hyperthyroidism and ophthalmopathy. One entry per CDR3 protein, called by TCRdb with MiXCR from the multiplex PCR reads. The data show some 490,000 distinct CDR3 sequences, 20% to 25% seen once. What was sequenced was blood. These TCRs come from a woman in her 70s with Graves' ophthalmopathy. The conserved cysteine and the conserved F or W are not part of the CDR3 here. The order of the fields is J gene, V gene, clone size, CDR3 protein. Clone size, where shown, is once, few, many, or a class for clones that have expanded.

J gene: TRBJ2-4
V gene: TRBV19
clone size: -
CDR3 protein: ASSTATGGFNIQY

J gene: TRBJ2-5
V gene: TRBV6-2/TRBV6-3
clone size: few
CDR3 protein: ASSYDRGLETQY

J gene: TRBJ2-7
V gene: TRBV3-1
clone size: -
CDR3 protein: ASGDRPNEQY

J gene: TRBJ2-1
V gene: TRBV12-5
clone size: many
CDR3 protein: ASGLLLGDGEQF

J gene: TRBJ2-2
V gene: TRBV6-1
clone size: few
CDR3 protein: ACTSGRSGTGELF

J gene: TRBJ2-6
V gene: TRBV6-5
clone size: -
CDR3 protein: ASSYSIVGANVLT

J gene: TRBJ1-2
V gene: TRBV5-1
clone size: few
CDR3 protein: ASSQGPVTGYT

J gene: TRBJ2-7
V gene: TRBV6-1
clone size: many
CDR3 protein: ASRPSLGAQSYEQY

J gene: TRBJ1-6
V gene: TRBV11-2
clone size: few
CDR3 protein: ASSGTDSWNSPLH

J gene: TRBJ2-3
V gene: TRBV4-1
clone size: -
CDR3 protein: ASSQDLAQDTQY

J gene: TRBJ2-3
V gene: TRBV27
clone size: many
CDR3 protein: ASRPRGADTQY

J gene: TRBJ2-1
V gene: TRBV19
clone size: -
CDR3 protein: ASSTGLERNEQF

J gene: TRBJ1-4
V gene: TRBV6-6
clone size: many
CDR3 protein: ASSYSGARNEKLF

J gene: TRBJ1-1
V gene: TRBV5-4
clone size: few
CDR3 protein: ASSPGQDYVAF

J gene: TRBJ1-1
V gene: TRBV6-1
clone size: many
CDR3 protein: ASSPPGTSYLEAF

J gene: TRBJ2-1
V gene: TRBV7-9
clone size: -
CDR3 protein: ASRDNEQF

J gene: TRBJ2-3
V gene: TRBV2
clone size: many
CDR3 protein: ASSGGTGSTDTQY

J gene: TRBJ2-1
V gene: TRBV19
clone size: -
CDR3 protein: ASSVGQTGQRYNEQF

J gene: TRBJ2-7
V gene: TRBV3-1
clone size: -
CDR3 protein: ASSQGIREYEQY

J gene: TRBJ2-7
V gene: TRBV3-1
clone size: few
CDR3 protein: ASSLPSGSSLYEQY

J gene: TRBJ2-3
V gene: TRBV7-9
clone size: -
CDR3 protein: ARSSLSTSTDTQY

J gene: TRBJ2-3
V gene: TRBV6-1
clone size: -
CDR3 protein: ASSEAALAGFTDTQY

J gene: TRBJ2-5
V gene: TRBV7-9
clone size: -
CDR3 protein: ASSLPWGGVMETQY

J gene: TRBJ2-3
V gene: TRBV11-3
clone size: few
CDR3 protein: ASSRRNRRTSGTDTQY

J gene: TRBJ2-2
V gene: TRBV2
clone size: few
CDR3 protein: ASRRSGELF

J gene: TRBJ1-2
V gene: TRBV6-1
clone size: many
CDR3 protein: ASRFLGQNYGYT

J gene: TRBJ2-2
V gene: TRBV9
clone size: few
CDR3 protein: ASSSRTANTGELF

J gene: TRBJ2-3
V gene: TRBV7-2
clone size: -
CDR3 protein: ASSPKGTGGPDTQY

J gene: TRBJ1-1
V gene: TRBV11-2
clone size: -
CDR3 protein: ASSSTLDTEAF

J gene: TRBJ1-4
V gene: TRBV27
clone size: few
CDR3 protein: ASSHHGGGNEKLF

J gene: TRBJ2-1
V gene: TRBV12-3/TRBV12-4
clone size: -
CDR3 protein: ASRLPGTSAEQF

J gene: TRBJ1-1
V gene: TRBV3-1
clone size: few
CDR3 protein: ASSPADVSRAETEAF

J gene: TRBJ1-2
V gene: TRBV2
clone size: many
CDR3 protein: ASTLGGGDYGYT

J gene: TRBJ2-1
V gene: TRBV5-1
clone size: -
CDR3 protein: ASVIRRDPRDEQF

J gene: TRBJ2-2
V gene: TRBV20-1
clone size: -
CDR3 protein: SARVLSGTGELF

J gene: TRBJ2-2
V gene: TRBV28
clone size: many
CDR3 protein: ASSFKGATGELF

J gene: TRBJ2-5
V gene: TRBV7-3
clone size: many
CDR3 protein: ASSHSGQRGQETQY

J gene: TRBJ2-2
V gene: TRBV10-1
clone size: -
CDR3 protein: ASRPGVGNTGELF

J gene: TRBJ2-1
V gene: TRBV7-3
clone size: many
CDR3 protein: ASSLGGLGEQF

J gene: TRBJ1-1
V gene: TRBV4-1
clone size: -
CDR3 protein: ASIPTGRNTEAF

J gene: TRBJ1-5
V gene: TRBV3-1
clone size: -
CDR3 protein: ASSQSQGYRQPQH

J gene: TRBJ2-2
V gene: TRBV25-1
clone size: -
CDR3 protein: ASSESGGPFANTGELF

J gene: TRBJ1-1
V gene: TRBV29-1
clone size: few
CDR3 protein: SVETGQNPYTEAF

J gene: TRBJ1-5
V gene: TRBV2
clone size: many
CDR3 protein: ASKGDTTDQPQH

J gene: TRBJ2-1
V gene: TRBV7-9
clone size: -
CDR3 protein: ASSLYSRSYNEQF